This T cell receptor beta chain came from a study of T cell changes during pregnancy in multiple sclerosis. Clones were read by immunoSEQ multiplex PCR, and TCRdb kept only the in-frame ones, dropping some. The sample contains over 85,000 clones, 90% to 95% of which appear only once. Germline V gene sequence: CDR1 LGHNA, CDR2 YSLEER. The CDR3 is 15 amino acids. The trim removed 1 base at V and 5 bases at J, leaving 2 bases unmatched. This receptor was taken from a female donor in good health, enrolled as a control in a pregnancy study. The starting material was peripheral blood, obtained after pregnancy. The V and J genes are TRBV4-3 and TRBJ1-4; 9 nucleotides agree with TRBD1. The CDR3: CASSQAGTGNEKLFF. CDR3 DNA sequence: TGCGCCAGCAGCCAAGCCGGGACAGGGAATGAAAAACTGTTTTTT.